Listed below are T cell receptor beta chains from one sample, sequenced in a study of shared clonotypes between healthy human individuals. The assay was immunoSEQ multiplex PCR, and TCRdb's table has in-frame clones only and misses some. The data hold roughly 1,100,000 clones, with more than 60% observed a single time. The material sequenced was memory CD4+ T cells sorted from blood. These receptors came from a man younger than 35 in good health. CDR3s include the opening cysteine and the closing phenylalanine or tryptophan. The D gene is left open where the match is weak.

j_call v_call d_call cdr3_aa
TRBJ2-7 TRBV10-3 TRBD2 CAISESSGSYEQYF
TRBJ1-4 TRBV7-8 TRBD1 CASSTGQGSEKLFF
TRBJ2-1 TRBV6-5 NA CATTKGGWNEQFF
TRBJ2-5 TRBV5-5 TRBD1 CASSQAGGEIETQYF
TRBJ1-6 TRBV6-5 NA CASSLGTLDGNSPLHF
TRBJ2-5 TRBV5-4 NA CASSLPLETQYF
TRBJ2-2 TRBV10-1 TRBD2 CASSPETSGDTGELFF
TRBJ2-7 TRBV15 NA CATSRVRGSGYEQYF
TRBJ1-1 TRBV19 NA CASSPGTRRNTEAFF
TRBJ1-2 TRBV5-6 TRBD1 CASSLEQGAALNYGYTF
TRBJ1-1 TRBV23-1 NA CASSQRRQPLDTEAFF
TRBJ2-2 TRBV18 NA CASSPQIGAPNTGELFF
TRBJ2-1 TRBV20-1 NA CSAPEAYEQFF
TRBJ1-5 TRBV28 NA CASNSGQVKQPQHF
TRBJ2-3 TRBV10-1 TRBD2 CASSKGLAGVNTQYF
TRBJ2-3 TRBV5-1 NA CASSLYGTTGADTQYF
TRBJ2-7 TRBV2 TRBD1 CASIKTRQGTYEQYF
TRBJ1-2 TRBV6-1 NA CASSDLRGGPGGGYTF
TRBJ2-7 TRBV9 TRBD2 CASSVGLAGRYEQYF
TRBJ1-1 TRBV5-1 NA CASSLGAGNTEAFF
TRBJ1-1 TRBV11-3 NA CASSFGLDTEAFF
NA TRBV6-1 NA CASRRGSKGSYEQYF
TRBJ2-2 TRBV4-1 NA CASSQIDTGELFF
TRBJ2-7 TRBV30 TRBD1 CAWNRQGKTYEQYF
TRBJ2-7 TRBV11-2 NA CASSLHFLRQSSYEQYF
TRBJ1-3 TRBV7-2 NA CASSSRTGNTIYF
TRBJ1-2 TRBV7-9 NA CASSLISTF
TRBJ2-3 TRBV2 NA CASSVQGGASDTQYF
TRBJ2-1 TRBV13 TRBD2 CASSIPTSGLYNEQFF
TRBJ2-2 TRBV10-3 TRBD2 CAISERGGRNTGELFF
TRBJ1-1 TRBV7-8 NA CASSLTGGNTEAFF
TRBJ2-3 TRBV5-4 NA CASSSPAPGTDTQYF
TRBJ2-1 TRBV7-9 TRBD2 CASSSPYSGRYNEQFF
TRBJ1-5 TRBV7-8 NA CASSLAIGNTQPQHF
TRBJ1-1 TRBV10-3 TRBD1 CAISSGTVNTEAFF
TRBJ2-7 TRBV2 TRBD1 CASSVLTGYEQYF
TRBJ2-7 TRBV18 NA CASSPKGGLDEQYF
TRBJ2-1 TRBV7-2 TRBD1 CASSKRETGANNEQFF
TRBJ2-7 TRBV18 NA CASSPGAQNREQYF
TRBJ2-7 TRBV5-5 TRBD1 CASSLGTGSTYEQYF
TRBJ2-1 TRBV6-6 TRBD2 CASSRLAGEGEQFF
TRBJ2-5 TRBV6-1 NA CASSLESGETQYF
TRBJ2-7 TRBV11-2 NA CASRAQGQGAYEQYF
NA TRBV5-1 NA CASSLTRGGVYEQYF
TRBJ1-2 TRBV28 NA CASSLGWTNYGYTF
TRBJ1-1 TRBV6-1 NA CASSAWDTTEAFF
TRBJ2-7 TRBV5-1 TRBD2 CASSLAELAQTYEQYF
TRBJ2-2 TRBV18 TRBD1 CASSPRQGADGELFF
TRBJ1-5 TRBV5-1 TRBD1 CASRKGTVLSQPQHF
TRBJ1-5 TRBV9 TRBD1 CASSWTGEGNQPQHF
TRBJ2-7 TRBV7-9 TRBD2 CASSSPPGLAGAVYEQYF
TRBJ2-5 TRBV5-1 NA CASSLGEKETQYF
TRBJ2-4 TRBV18 NA CASSPNPGASNIQYF
TRBJ2-7 TRBV5-4 NA CASSRGGTGSYEQYF